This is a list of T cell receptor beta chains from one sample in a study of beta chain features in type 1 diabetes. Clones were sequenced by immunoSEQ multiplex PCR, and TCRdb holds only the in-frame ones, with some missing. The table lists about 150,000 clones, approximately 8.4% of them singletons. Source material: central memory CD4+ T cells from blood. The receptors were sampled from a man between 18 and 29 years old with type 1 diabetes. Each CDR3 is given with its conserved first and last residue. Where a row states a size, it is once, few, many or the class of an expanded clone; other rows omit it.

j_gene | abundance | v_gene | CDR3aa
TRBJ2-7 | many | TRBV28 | CASSLSDGRYEQYF
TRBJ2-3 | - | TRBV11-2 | CASSLSLTATTDTQYF
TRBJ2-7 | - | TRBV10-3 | CAISTGTSSFEQYF
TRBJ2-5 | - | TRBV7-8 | CASSPPLREFKTQYF
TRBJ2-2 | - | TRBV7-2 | CASSWTSGGPGELFF
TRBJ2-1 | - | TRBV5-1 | CASSLAAGGNEQFF
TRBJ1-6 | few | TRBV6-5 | CASSYSAGQGSSPLHF
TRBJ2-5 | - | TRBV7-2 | CASSLAGTIETQYF
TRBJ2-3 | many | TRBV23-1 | CASLDRPGTDTQYF
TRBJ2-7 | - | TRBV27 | CASSPRSSYEQYF
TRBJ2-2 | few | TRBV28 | CASTSRGGELFF
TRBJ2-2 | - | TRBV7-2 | CASSLERAGELFF
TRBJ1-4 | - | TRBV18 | CASSLQSAGNEKLFF
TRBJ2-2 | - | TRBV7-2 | CASSLSGGDTGELFF
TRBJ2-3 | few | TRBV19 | CASSLAGGPADTQYF
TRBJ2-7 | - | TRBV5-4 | CASSPGGGQGYEQYF
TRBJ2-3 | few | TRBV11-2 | CASSLAGVTDTQYF
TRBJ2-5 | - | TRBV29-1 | CSVGQGAGETQYF
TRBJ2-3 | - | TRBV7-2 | CASSPPGGASTDTQYF
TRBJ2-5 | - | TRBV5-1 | CASSLTGLAGAQPVETQYF
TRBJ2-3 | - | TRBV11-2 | CASSFFRDTQYF
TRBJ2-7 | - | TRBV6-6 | CASSYPGRDSYEQYF
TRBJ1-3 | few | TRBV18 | CASSPRQGSADTIYF
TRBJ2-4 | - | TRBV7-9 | CASSLDSAKNIQYF
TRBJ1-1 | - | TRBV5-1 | CASSQIRGMGMNTEAFF
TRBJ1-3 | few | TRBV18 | CASSPLQGGPSSGNTIYF
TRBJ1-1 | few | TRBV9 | CASSTTVLNTEAFF
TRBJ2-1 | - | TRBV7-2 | CASSVEASGRYNEQFF
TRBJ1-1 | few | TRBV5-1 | CASSSDTEAFF
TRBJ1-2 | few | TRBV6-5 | CASSPPGQGGYTF
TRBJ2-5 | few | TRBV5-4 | CASSEAGTEETQYF
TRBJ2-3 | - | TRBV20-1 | CSARGLDTQYF
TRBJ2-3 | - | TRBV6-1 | CASTGLARSTDTQYF
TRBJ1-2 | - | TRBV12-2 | CASRLALPGGYTF